This entry lists 17 T cell receptor beta chains sequenced from one sample in a study of blood T cell repertoires in COVID-19. TCRdb's copy holds only in-frame clones and misses some; the assay was immunoSEQ multiplex PCR. Found here are 160,000 or so clones, 75% to 85% of them singletons; the top ten hold 1.5% to 1.9%. The sequenced sample was peripheral blood. Receptors originate from a human donor in a cohort sampled during active COVID-19.

The chain uses TRBV5-1 and TRBJ2-7, with D tentatively TRBD1 (5 bases). The CDR3 covers 14 residues. Germline CDR1 and CDR2: SGHRS and YFSETQ. The V end was cut by 4 bases, the J end by 0 bases, with 11 bases between. The CDR3 DNA follows: TGCGCCAGCAGCACCGACAGTAGCTCCTACGAGCAGTACTTC. Its translation is CASSTDSSSYEQYF.

This clone was counted a single time. The chain links TRBV6-5 to TRBJ2-7, with 9 bases matching TRBD1. The CDR3 contains 15 residues. Germline V CDR1 and CDR2: MNHEY, SVGAGI. V shed 5 bases, J shed 1 base, and the junction held 6 bases outside the gene matches. The CDR3 region is CASSPPGQGSYEQYF. The DNA of the CDR3 is TGTGCCAGCAGTCCCCCGGGACAGGGTTCCTACGAGCAGTACTTC.

V is TRBV21-1 and J is TRBJ2-3; TRBD1, the table's D call, lacks a check against the DNA. TRBV21-1 counts as a pseudogene. There are 14 residues in the CDR3. In DNA, the CDR3 is TGTGCCAGCCGCTGGGACAGAAACACAGATACGCAGTATTTT. Amino acid sequence: CASRWDRNTDTQYF.

The J gene is TRBJ2-5, the V gene TRBV10-1; 9 bases agree with TRBD2. The V gene end was trimmed by 4 bases and the J gene end by 4 bases; junction bases not matched to a gene: 4. The CDR3 is 14 amino acids. The germline CDR1 and CDR2 sequences are WNHNN and SYGVQD (reference sequence). The CDR3 spells CASSGGGAGETQYF. The CDR3 nucleotides are TGCGCCAGCAGTGGCGGGGGGGCCGGAGAGACCCAGTACTTC.

The gene calls are TRBV4-1 and TRBJ1-1; D is perhaps TRBD1 (6 bases). Trimming took off 2 bases at V and 2 bases at J, with 12 bases between the two ends. CDR3 length equals 15 residues. Germline V lookup: CDR1 MGHRA, CDR2 YSYEKL. CDR3 DNA: TGCGCCAGCAGCCAACCTGGACAGCCCAACACTGAAGCTTTCTTT. Translating it yields CASSQPGQPNTEAFF.

CDR3 residues: CASSSGQWDEQYF. DNA of the CDR3: TGCGCCAGCAGCTCGGGACAGTGGGACGAGCAGTACTTC. The chain combines TRBV5-1 with TRBJ2-7; 7 nucleotides line up with TRBD1. Germline loops: CDR1 SGHRS, CDR2 YFSETQ. V was pared by 3 bases and J by 5 bases, with 5 bases of the junction left unmatched. This CDR3 region has 13 residues.

This clone was seen just once. The chain joins TRBV6-6 to TRBJ2-6; D is possibly TRBD1 (6 bases). V lost 5 bases and J lost 0, with 20 bases in between. CDR1 and CDR2 (germline): MNHNY, SVGAGI (reference sequence). CDR3 length: 19 residues. This CDR3 is CASSPQGWGQRSGANVLTF. The DNA of the CDR3 is TGTGCCAGCAGTCCACAGGGATGGGGACAACGCTCTGGGGCCAACGTCCTGACTTTC.

This clone was seen more than once but under ten times. V usage is TRBV4-2 and J usage is TRBJ1-1; weak D call: TRBD1 (5 bases). The CDR3 consists of 17 residues. The germline V and J ends were trimmed by 0 bases and 5 bases, with 19 bases remaining between them. Germline assignment: CDR1 LGHNA and CDR2 YNFKEQ. The CDR3 DNA reads as TGTGCCAGCAGCCAAGACCTTACCCGGCAGGGTAATACTGAAGCTTTCTTT. Protein product: CASSQDLTRQGNTEAFF.

The V call is TRBV14, the J call TRBJ2-3; 7 bases are a match to TRBD1. The germline V gene has CDR1 SGHDN and CDR2 FVKESK. This CDR3 is built from 16 residues. V lost 0 bases to trimming and J lost 5 bases; unmatched junction nucleotides: 8. CDR3 region: CASSQDIWDSQDTQYF. CDR3 bases: TGTGCCAGCAGCCAAGATATTTGGGACAGCCAAGATACGCAGTATTTT.

The rearrangement links TRBV6-5 to TRBJ2-2; 8 bases line up with TRBD1. This CDR3 region has 16 residues. V was clipped by 4 bases and J by 2 bases; unmatched bases: 6. Germline V gives CDR1 MNHEY, CDR2 SVGAGI. CDR3 region: CASSSGTGFNTGELFF. The CDR3 coding sequence is TGTGCCAGCAGTTCGGGGACAGGATTTAACACCGGGGAGCTGTTTTTT.

J is TRBJ1-6 and V is TRBV7-9; D possibly corresponds to TRBD1 (5 bases). CDR1 and CDR2 from the germline V gene are SEHNR and FQNEAQ (reference sequence). Between the trimmed V and J ends, which lost 5 bases and 4 bases, there was a span of 21 bases. This CDR3 region has 18 residues. The CDR3 sequence: CASSPSRLDSFYNSPLHF. The CDR3 DNA reads TGTGCCAGCAGCCCAAGCCGCCTTGACAGCTTTTATAATTCACCCCTCCACTTT.

The CDR3 loop is CASRLGGNTEAFF. DNA of the CDR3: TGTGCCAGCAGACTCGGGGGGAACACTGAAGCTTTCTTT. V gene TRBV12-3 or TRBV12-4 combines with J gene TRBJ1-1, with D possibly being TRBD1 (5 bases). V gave up 6 bases and J gave up 1 base, with 9 bases separating them. CDR3 length equals 13 residues.

CDR3 DNA sequence: TGTGCCAGCTCCCTGTCAGGCCCCTACGAGCAGTACTTC. As protein: CASSLSGPYEQYF. The genes are TRBV18 and TRBJ2-7; the D is unclear. The germline V and J ends were trimmed by 6 bases and 2 bases, with 11 bases remaining between them. This CDR3 spans 13 amino acids. Germline V gives CDR1 KGHSH, CDR2 LQKENI.

This chain joins TRBV6-6 and TRBJ1-5, with 7 bases fitting TRBD1. Looked up from germline, CDR1 is MNHNY and CDR2 is SVGAGI (reference sequence). V trimming: 8 bases; J trimming: 0 bases; junction bases outside the gene matches: 7. This CDR3 is built from 15 residues. The CDR3 DNA is TGTGCCAGCTTGGGACAGAGGTATAGCAATCAGCCCCAGCATTTT. Translated: CASLGQRYSNQPQHF.

The V call is TRBV11-2, the J call TRBJ2-5; D is perhaps TRBD1 (6 bases). CDR1 and CDR2 from the germline V gene are SGHAT and FQNNGV. CDR3 length equals 13 residues. V gave up 1 base and J gave up 5 bases, with 8 bases separating them. The CDR3 DNA is TGTGCCAGCAGCTTAGGGGGGCTGGAGACCCAGTACTTC. Translation: CASSLGGLETQYF.

V is TRBV5-1 and J is TRBJ2-7; TRBD2 matches 10 bases. This CDR3 comprises 16 residues. CDR1 SGHRS and CDR2 YFSETQ come from the germline V gene. V dropped 1 base and J dropped 0; count of bases not matched to a gene: 4. The CDR3: CASSLSSGGFSYEQYF. The CDR3 bases are TGCGCCAGCAGCTTGTCTAGCGGGGGATTCTCCTACGAGCAGTACTTC.

The CDR3 DNA follows: TGTGCCAGCAGCAGTCGGACACTGAACACCGGGGAGCTGTTTTTT. It codes for CASSSRTLNTGELFF. V gene TRBV11-1 combines with J gene TRBJ2-2; D possibly corresponds to TRBD1 (5 bases). Germline values: CDR1 SGHAT, CDR2 FQDESV (reference sequence). V shed 5 bases and J shed 1 base, with 11 bases lying between them. The CDR3 has 15 amino acids.